This entry concerns a single T cell receptor beta chain. Its antigen remains unknown. The repertoire was sequenced with immunoSEQ multiplex PCR; TCRdb's copy has only in-frame clones and lacks some. Counted here are some 140,000 clones, roughly 90% occurring once; the ten biggest clones make up around 5%. The data were obtained in a study of T cell responses to AZD1222 COVID-19 vaccine. Notes on the study in general: Spike-specific TCR repertoires showed rising breadth and depth after two AZD1222 doses. Variant regions that are unmutated are reportedly the target of nearly half of spike-specific TCRs. At baseline, seropositivity was found in only a handful of AZD1222 recipients.

The TCR comes from an adult in good health. Sequencing was performed on peripheral blood, taken on day 0 of AZD1222 vaccination.

CDR3: CSVEVWQGSDYEQYF. CDR3 coding DNA: TGCAGCGTTGAAGTATGGCAGGGTAGCGACTACGAGCAGTACTTC. The chain combines TRBV29-1 with TRBJ2-7; the D call may be TRBD1 or TRBD2 (5 bases each). Germline V gene data show CDR1 as SQVTM and CDR2 as ANQGSEA. V dropped 1 base and J dropped 3 bases, with 16 bases sitting between them. The CDR3 spans 15 residues.